The 21 T cell receptor beta chains presented below share a single source sample, sequenced in a study of yellow fever vaccine responses in identical twins. TCRdb re-analysed the RT-PCR reads in MiXCR, keeping a single row per CDR3 protein. This sample yields over 10,000 distinct CDR3 sequences, of which approximately 85% are seen a single time; about 1.5% belongs to the top ten. The sequences come from T cells from blood (PBMCs), unsorted or a sorted subset (not recorded which), collected before or after yellow fever vaccination (not recorded which). These receptors originate from a woman between 18 and 30 years old who received the yellow fever vaccine.

V is TRBV4-1 and J is TRBJ2-7; 9 bases align to TRBD2. Germline V gene data show CDR1 as MGHRA and CDR2 as YSYEKL. This CDR3 is built from 14 residues. V lost 4 bases and J lost 3; bases outside the gene matches: 4. This CDR3 is CASSRQAGGYEQYF. CDR3 nucleotide sequence: TGCGCCAGCAGCCGGCAAGCGGGAGGCTACGAGCAGTACTTC.

The rearrangement links TRBV12-3 or TRBV12-4 to TRBJ1-5, with D possibly matching TRBD1 (6 bases). There are 13 residues in the CDR3. V lost 7 bases and J 6 bases, leaving 13 bases between the germline ends. DNA for the CDR3: TGTGCCAGCACCACAGGGTCGGGTCAGCCCCAGCATTTT. Translated: CASTTGSGQPQHF.

This chain links TRBV11-3 with TRBJ1-3; D uncertain. The germline CDR1 and CDR2 sequences are SGHNT and YENEEA. This CDR3 is 15 amino acids long. V lost 5 bases to trimming and J lost 0 bases, with 11 bases between them. CDR3 protein: CASSRVSSSGNTIYF. CDR3 nucleotides: TGTGCCAGCAGCCGCGTATCTTCCTCTGGAAACACCATATATTTT.

The V gene is TRBV18, the J gene TRBJ2-5; no clear D. Deletions cut 6 bases from V and 2 bases from J, with 10 bases between. In germline, CDR1 is KGHSH, CDR2 LQKENI. The CDR3 is 13 amino acids. The CDR3 spells CASSPTQQETQYF. CDR3 DNA: TGTGCCAGCTCGCCGACTCAGCAAGAGACCCAGTACTTC.

This clonotype was found once. The chain uses TRBV11-1 and TRBJ2-3, with no clear D. Germline lookup yields CDR1 SGHAT and CDR2 FQDESV (reference sequence). Trimming stripped 0 bases from V and 0 bases from J, with 13 bases between. The CDR3 spans 17 residues. CDR3 sequence: CASSLARPGASTDTQYF. CDR3 nucleotide sequence: TGTGCCAGCAGCTTAGCTCGCCCAGGAGCCAGCACAGATACGCAGTATTTT.

The V call is TRBV7-9, the J call TRBJ2-7, with a weak D call TRBD2 (5 bases). This CDR3 has 14 amino acids. Germline lookup yields CDR1 SEHNR and CDR2 FQNEAQ (reference sequence). V lost 5 bases, J lost 1 base, and 12 bases lay in between. The CDR3: CASSPRLHSYEQYF. The DNA for the CDR3 is TGTGCCAGCAGCCCTAGACTACATTCCTACGAGCAGTACTTC.

This chain uses TRBV14 with TRBJ2-1; TRBD1 or TRBD2 may be the D gene (6 bases each). Trimming removed 7 bases at V and 12 bases at J, with 19 bases between. CDR3 length equals 13 residues. Germline CDR1 SGHDN, CDR2 FVKESK. CDR3 loop: CASTPAPGAGQFF. CDR3 nucleotides: TGTGCCAGCACCCCCGCGCCGGGGGCGGGGCAGTTCTTC.

The V call is TRBV7-9, the J call TRBJ1-1, with a possible D match to TRBD1 (5 bases). Germline V gives CDR1 SEHNR, CDR2 FQNEAQ (reference sequence). With 3 bases removed from V and 3 bases from J, the gap between germline ends came to 11 bases. The CDR3 has 14 residues. CDR3 in amino acids: CASSLQGGYTEAFF. The CDR3 coding sequence is TGTGCCAGCAGCTTGCAGGGCGGGTACACTGAAGCTTTCTTT. The whole variable domain, filled in from reference TRBV7-9 and TRBJ1-1, reads DTGVSQNPRHKITKRGQNVTFRCDPISEHNRLYWYRQTLGQGPEFLTYFQNEAQLEKSRLLSDRFSAERPKGSFSTLEIQRTEQGDSAMYLCASSLQGGYTEAFFGQGTRLTVV.

The J gene is TRBJ2-1, the V gene TRBV29-1; D uncertain. Per germline, CDR1 SQVTM and CDR2 ANQGSEA. The CDR3 consists of 10 residues. V was clipped by 3 bases and J by 6 bases, with 3 bases between them. DNA for the CDR3: TGCAGCGTTGACTTCAATGAGCAGTTCTTC. Translated, it gives CSVDFNEQFF.

The rearrangement links TRBV13 to TRBJ2-2; D is ambiguous. Germline CDR1 and CDR2: PRHDT and FYEKMQ (reference sequence). CDR3 size: 14 residues. Trimming stripped 6 bases from V and 4 bases from J, with 12 bases between. The CDR3: CASRSPTLTGELFF. CDR3 coding DNA: TGTGCCAGCAGATCCCCGACCCTCACCGGGGAGCTGTTTTTT.

The genes are TRBV11-1 and TRBJ2-5; D may be TRBD1 (5 bases). CDR3 length: 14 amino acids. The V and J ends lost 1 base and 1 base respectively, with 7 bases between them. The germline V gene encodes CDR1 SGHAT and CDR2 FQDESV (reference sequence). CDR3 in DNA: TGTGCCAGCAGCTTAGTAGGGGCCCAAGAGACCCAGTACTTC. It is translated as CASSLVGAQETQYF.

This clonotype was counted a single time. This chain connects TRBV11-1 to TRBJ1-2; 7 nucleotides align to TRBD1. Germline V gives CDR1 SGHAT, CDR2 FQDESV (reference sequence). V lost 1 base, J lost 8 bases, and 7 bases stayed unmatched. The CDR3 sequence is 14 residues long. The DNA for the CDR3 is TGTGCCAGCAGCTTAGGAGGGACAGAGCAAGGCTACACCTTC. Translating it yields CASSLGGTEQGYTF.

The chain carries TRBV11-3 and TRBJ1-6, with 8 bases identical to TRBD1. CDR1 and CDR2 from the germline V gene are SGHNT and YENEEA. J gave up 8 bases and V 6 bases, and 3 bases lay outside the gene matches. This CDR3 is 13 amino acids long. For the CDR3, the DNA is TGTGCCAGCAGTTGGGACAGGCATTCACCCCTCCACTTT. This sequence encodes CASSWDRHSPLHF.

V and J are TRBV11-1 and TRBJ2-7; D may be TRBD2 (6 bases). Trimming stripped 5 bases from V and 9 bases from J, with 17 bases between. The CDR3 sequence is 13 residues long. CDR1 is SGHAT and CDR2 is FQDESV in the germline V gene (reference sequence). The CDR3 coding sequence is TGTGCCAGCAGCCTATCCGGGGGACTCGGGCAGTACTTC. Residues: CASSLSGGLGQYF. Combining the CDR3 with reference TRBV11-1 and TRBJ2-7 gives the whole variable domain EAEVAQSPRYKITEKSQAVAFWCDPISGHATLYWYRQILGQGPELLVQFQDESVVDDSQLPKDRFSAERLKGVDSTLKIQPAELGDSAMYLCASSLSGGLGQYFGPGTRLTVT.

This chain connects TRBV5-1 to TRBJ2-1; D is unresolved. Between the trimmed V and J ends, which lost 2 bases and 4 bases, there was a span of 13 bases. CDR3 length equals 15 residues. Germline-derived CDR1 and CDR2 are SGHRS and YFSETQ. The CDR3 is CASSLRRTLYNEQFF. The CDR3 bases are TGCGCCAGCAGCTTACGACGGACCTTATACAATGAGCAGTTCTTC.

V gene TRBV28 combines with J gene TRBJ2-7, with TRBD1 as a possible D gene (6 bases). This CDR3 has 15 residues. From germline, CDR1 is MDHEN and CDR2 SYDVKM. Trimming removed 9 bases at V and 2 bases at J, with 20 bases between. This CDR3 is CASPTGLRNPYEQYF. The CDR3 region has the DNA TGTGCCAGTCCTACAGGGCTCCGCAATCCCTACGAGCAGTACTTC.

The V and J genes are TRBV10-1 and TRBJ1-5; D is ambiguous. V was cut by 0 bases and J by 3 bases, with 3 bases left in between. Germline CDR1 reads WNHNN; CDR2 reads SYGVQD (reference sequence). There are 13 residues in the CDR3. The CDR3 is CASSESYNQPQHF. CDR3 nucleotide sequence: TGCGCCAGCAGTGAGTCTTACAATCAGCCCCAGCATTTT.

The chain joins TRBV11-3 to TRBJ1-6, with 8 nucleotides matching TRBD1. The length of the CDR3 is 15 residues. From germline, CDR1 is SGHNT and CDR2 YENEEA. V lost 5 bases, J lost 5 bases, and 5 bases stayed unmatched. The CDR3 nucleotides read TGTGCCAGCAGCCCCCACAGGGGGGATAATTCACCCCTCCACTTT. Protein: CASSPHRGDNSPLHF.

The chain recombines TRBV6-5 with TRBJ1-6, with D possibly TRBD1 on 5 matching bases. This CDR3 has 15 residues. From germline, CDR1 is MNHEY and CDR2 SVGAGI. V lost 0 bases, J lost 10 bases, and 13 bases lay in between. The CDR3 DNA follows: TGTGCCAGCAGTTACTCGAAAACGCGGGGGTCACCCCTCCACTTT. Translation gives CASSYSKTRGSPLHF.

The V and J genes are TRBV7-6 and TRBJ2-7; D ambiguous. V was pared by 2 bases and J by 5 bases, with 7 bases between. The CDR3 spans 12 residues. Germline CDR1 is SGHVS and CDR2 is FNYEAQ. Here the CDR3 reads CASSLSIDEQYF. CDR3 bases: TGTGCCAGCAGCTTATCTATCGACGAGCAGTACTTC.

This clonotype came up once. This rearrangement joins TRBV11-2 to TRBJ2-7; 9 nucleotides line up with TRBD2. V gave up 1 base and J gave up 1 base; unmatched junction bases: 5. This CDR3 is 16 amino acids long. Per the germline V gene, CDR1 is SGHAT and CDR2 is FQNNGV. CDR3 nucleotide sequence: TGTGCCAGCAGCTTAGTGGTTAGCGGGGGATCCTACGAGCAGTACTTC. Translating it yields CASSLVVSGGSYEQYF.